A single sample is the source of the 11 T cell receptor beta chains below, sequenced in a study of T cells after yellow fever vaccination (dated by TCRdb to about 2019). To prepare the library, 5' RACE was applied. Sequencing relied on an Illumina NovaSeq 6000. The public sequencing data were trimmed at Q25 with fastp and processed into clonotypes with MiXCR by TCRdb, which kept only in-frame beta chains. CDR3 protein duplicates are merged, each entry listing the most common genes and DNA. This sample gives around 250,000 distinct CDR3 sequences in total; 5.2% of them show up just once. About 3.5% of the sample lies in the top ten. Taken with the paper, the label for treatment or condition translates to: live attenuated yellow fever vaccine strain. The sample was CD4+ T cells sorted from PBMCs, taken on the day of the yellow fever booster vaccination. The receptors were sampled from a young man who received the YFV17D yellow fever vaccine.

This clonotype was observed many times. The chain is built from TRBV2 and TRBJ2-4; D is unresolved. Trimming cost V 2 bases and J 0 bases, with 5 bases left between them. The CDR3 runs to 14 residues. Germline CDR1 is SNHLY and CDR2 is FYNNEI. The DNA of the CDR3 is TGTGCCAGCAGTGAACGGGTAGCCAAAAACATTCAGTACTTC. This encodes CASSERVAKNIQYF. Full variable domain (rest looked up from reference TRBV2 and TRBJ2-4): EPEVTQTPSHQVTQMGQEVILRCVPISNHLYFYWYRQILGQKVEFLVSFYNNEISEKSEIFDDQFSVERPDGSNFTLKIRSTKLEDSAMYFCASSERVAKNIQYFGAGTRLSVL.

J is TRBJ2-7 and V is TRBV2; 8 nucleotides match TRBD1. J was trimmed by 7 bases and V by 4 bases; bases with no gene match: 3. There are 12 residues in the CDR3. Per germline, CDR1 SNHLY and CDR2 FYNNEI. This chain's CDR3 is CASSARGREQYF. The CDR3 bases are TGTGCCAGCAGTGCCAGGGGGCGTGAGCAGTACTTC.

This chain uses TRBV5-4 with TRBJ2-6, with TRBD2 as a possible D gene (5 bases). Per germline, CDR1 SGHNT and CDR2 YYREEE (reference sequence). The length of the CDR3 is 17 residues. V lost 0 bases and J lost 1, with 11 bases in between. CDR3 sequence (DNA): TGTGCCAGCAGCTTGGGTTCGAGGGAATCTGGGGCCAACGTCCTGACTTTC. As protein: CASSLGSRESGANVLTF.

Here the CDR3 reads CASSEQGGYQPQHF. The CDR3 DNA is TGTGCCAGCAGTGAACAAGGTGGATACCAGCCCCAGCATTTT. The gene calls are TRBV2 and TRBJ1-5; the D is unclear. This CDR3 is 14 amino acids long. Trimming took off 2 bases at V and 7 bases at J, with 12 bases between the two ends. CDR1 is SNHLY, CDR2 FYNNEI, per germline.

This clonotype has only a few counts. The chain combines TRBV11-2 with TRBJ2-3; D not certain. Trimming took 6 bases from V and 0 from J, leaving 16 bases between them. This CDR3 has 16 amino acids. Germline CDR1 SGHAT, CDR2 FQNNGV. CDR3 region: CASSSTHGASTDTQYF. The CDR3 DNA is TGTGCCAGCAGTTCTACCCACGGCGCTAGCACAGATACGCAGTATTTT.

This clonotype was seen only a few times. The chain combines TRBV7-2 with TRBJ1-6; TRBD1 is a possible D gene (5 bases). Germline V lookup: CDR1 SGHTA, CDR2 FQGNSA. The V end was cut by 1 base, the J end by 0 bases, with 16 bases between. CDR3 length: 19 residues. The CDR3 protein is CASSLGDGRISSYNSPLHF. CDR3 DNA sequence: TGTGCCAGCAGCTTAGGGGACGGGCGGATTAGCTCCTATAATTCACCCCTCCACTTT.

The table lists this clonotype with a few counts. The chain carries TRBV20-1 and TRBJ2-3; TRBD2 matches 9 bases. Germline V gives CDR1 DFQATT, CDR2 SNEGSKA (reference sequence). This CDR3 contains 16 residues. V trimming: 6 bases; J trimming: 4 bases; junction bases outside the gene matches: 14. CDR3 sequence: CSAKPLTSGNADTQYF. In nucleotides, the CDR3 is TGCAGTGCAAAACCCCTGACTAGCGGAAATGCAGATACGCAGTATTTT.

J is TRBJ2-5 and V is TRBV7-6; D gene unclear. V was clipped by 3 bases and J by 5 bases, with 19 bases between them. Germline assignment: CDR1 SGHVS and CDR2 FNYEAQ. CDR3 length equals 16 residues. The CDR3 DNA reads as TGTGCCAGCAGCTTCTGGAGCGTTCAGCTGGGGGAGACCCAGTACTTC. Its translation: CASSFWSVQLGETQYF.

The chain couples TRBV11-1 to TRBJ2-5, with D tentatively TRBD1 (5 bases). This CDR3 is built from 14 residues. Germline loops: CDR1 SGHAT, CDR2 FQDESV (reference sequence). Trimming took off 3 bases at V and 4 bases at J, with 12 bases between the two ends. The CDR3 region has the DNA TGTGCCAGCAGCTTTAACAGGAGACCAGAGACCCAGTACTTC. This gives the protein CASSFNRRPETQYF.

This clonotype appeared many times. This sequence joins TRBV29-1 and TRBJ2-5; TRBD1 agrees at 7 bases. The V gene's germline CDR1 is SQVTM and CDR2 ANQGSEA. CDR3 length equals 13 residues. V dropped 7 bases and J dropped 1; count of bases not matched to a gene: 6. The CDR3 reads CSAQRGRQETQYF. In DNA form, the CDR3 reads TGCAGCGCGCAAAGGGGGCGCCAAGAGACCCAGTACTTC. The variable domain in full, completed from reference TRBV29-1 and TRBJ2-5, reads SAVISQKPSRDICQRGTSLTIQCQVDSQVTMMFWYRQQPGQSLTLIATANQGSEATYESGFVIDKFPISRPNLTFSTLTVSNMSPEDSSIYLCSAQRGRQETQYFGPGTRLLVL.

A few counts support this clonotype. The chain recombines TRBV3-1 with TRBJ1-4; D unresolved. The CDR3 consists of 15 residues. Per germline, CDR1 LGHDT and CDR2 YNNKEL (reference sequence). Trimming took 4 bases from V and 5 from J, leaving 14 bases between them. CDR3 amino acids: CASSRSEPSNEKLFF. CDR3 bases: TGTGCCAGCAGCCGCTCCGAGCCTTCGAATGAAAAACTGTTTTTT.